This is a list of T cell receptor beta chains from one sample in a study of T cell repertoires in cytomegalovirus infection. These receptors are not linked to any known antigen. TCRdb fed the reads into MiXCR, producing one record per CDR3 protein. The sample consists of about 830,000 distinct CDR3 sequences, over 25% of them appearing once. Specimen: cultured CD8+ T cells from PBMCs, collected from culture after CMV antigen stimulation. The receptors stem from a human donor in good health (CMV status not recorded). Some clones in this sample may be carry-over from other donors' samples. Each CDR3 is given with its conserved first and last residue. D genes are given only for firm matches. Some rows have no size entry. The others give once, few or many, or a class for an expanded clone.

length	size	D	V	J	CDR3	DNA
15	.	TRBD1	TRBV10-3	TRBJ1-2	CAIGGQGVPNYGYTF	TGTGCCATCGGGGGACAGGGAGTCCCTAACTATGGCTACACCTTC
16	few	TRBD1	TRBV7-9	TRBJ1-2	CASSLAPDRVRDGYTF	TGTGCCAGCAGCTTAGCACCAGACAGGGTTCGGGATGGCTACACCTTC
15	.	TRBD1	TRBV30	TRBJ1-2	CAWSFDRAENYGYTF	TGTGCCTGGAGCTTCGACAGGGCTGAGAACTATGGCTACACCTTC
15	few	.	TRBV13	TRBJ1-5	CASSLGRQLNQPQHF	TGTGCCAGCAGCTTAGGAAGACAGTTAAATCAGCCCCAGCATTTT
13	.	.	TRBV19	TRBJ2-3	CASSSRGTDTKYF	TGTGCCAGTAGTAGCAGGGGCACAGATACGAAGTATTTT
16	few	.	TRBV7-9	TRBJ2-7	CASSLRAGHATYEQYF	TGTGCCAGCAGCTTAAGGGCAGGACACGCAACCTACGAGCAGTACTTC
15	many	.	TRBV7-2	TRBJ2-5	CASSSRLEGQETQYF	TGTGCCAGCAGCTCAAGACTAGAAGGGCAAGAGACCCAGTACTTC
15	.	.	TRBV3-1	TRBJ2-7	CASSLTGTESYEQYF	TGTGCCAGCAGCCTTACCGGGACGGAATCCTACGAGCAGTACTTC
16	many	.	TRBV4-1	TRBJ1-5	CASSPLGGRGNQPQHF	TGCGCCAGCAGCCCCTTAGGAGGTAGAGGGAATCAGCCCCAGCATTTT
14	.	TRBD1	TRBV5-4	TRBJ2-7	CASSLGDSLYEQYF	TGTGCCAGCAGCTTGGGGGACAGTCTTTACGAGCAGTACTTC
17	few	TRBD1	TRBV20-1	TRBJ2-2	CSAPSGTGGVFVGELFF	TGCAGTGCTCCCTCCGGGACAGGGGGCGTTTTTGTCGGGGAGCTGTTTTTT
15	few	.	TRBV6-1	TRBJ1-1	CASSASEGRNTEAFF	TGTGCCAGCAGTGCCTCAGAGGGCCGGAACACTGAAGCTTTCTTT
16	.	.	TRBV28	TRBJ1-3	CASSLWAGTEGNTIYF	TGTGCCAGCAGTTTATGGGCAGGAACGGAAGGAAACACCATATATTTT
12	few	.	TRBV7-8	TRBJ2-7	CASSQDGHEQYF	TGTGCCAGCAGCCAGGACGGTCACGAGCAGTACTTC
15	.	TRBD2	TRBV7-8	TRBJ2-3	CASFPFGGGTDTQYF	TGTGCCAGCTTCCCCTTTGGGGGGGGTACAGATACGCAGTATTTT
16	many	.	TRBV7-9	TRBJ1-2	CASSSEDYMRNYGYTF	TGTGCCAGCAGCTCAGAGGACTATATGAGGAACTATGGCTACACCTTC
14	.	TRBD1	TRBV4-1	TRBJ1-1	CASSHETGFTEAFF	TGCGCCAGCAGCCATGAGACAGGGTTCACTGAAGCTTTCTTT
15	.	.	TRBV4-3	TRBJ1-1	CASSQVAGMNTEAFF	TGCGCCAGCAGCCAAGTAGCGGGGATGAACACTGAAGCTTTCTTT
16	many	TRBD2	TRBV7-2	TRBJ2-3	CASSSEMGLPTDTQYF	TGTGCCAGCAGCTCCGAAATGGGACTACCCACAGATACGCAGTATTTT
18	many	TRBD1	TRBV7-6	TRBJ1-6	CASSLAGQGELHNSPLHF	TGTGCCAGCAGCTTAGCGGGACAGGGGGAATTACACAATTCACCCCTCCACTTT
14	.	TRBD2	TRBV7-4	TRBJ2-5	CASSPQAGKETQYF	TGTGCCAGCAGTCCCCAAGCGGGGAAAGAGACCCAGTACTTC
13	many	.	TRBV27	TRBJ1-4	CASIGGADEKLFF	TGTGCCAGCATCGGAGGGGCCGATGAAAAACTGTTTTTT
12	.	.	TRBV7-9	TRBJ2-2	CAERRNTGELFF	TGTGCCGAAAGGAGAAACACCGGGGAGCTGTTTTTT
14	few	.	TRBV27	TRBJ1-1	CASSEMGEGLEAFF	TGTGCCAGCAGTGAAATGGGGGAGGGGCTTGAAGCTTTCTTT
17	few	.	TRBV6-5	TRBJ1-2	CASSKRGEDPTQMGYTF	TGTGCCAGCAGTAAAAGAGGGGAGGACCCCACACAAATGGGCTACACCTTC
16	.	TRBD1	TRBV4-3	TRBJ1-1	CASSQVGGIPNTEAFF	TGCGCCAGCAGCCAAGTAGGGGGCATACCTAACACTGAAGCTTTCTTT
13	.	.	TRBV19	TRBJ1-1	CASSIDETAEAFF	TGTGCCAGTAGTATAGACGAGACGGCTGAAGCTTTCTTT
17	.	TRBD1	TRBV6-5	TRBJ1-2	CASSYSSGQENEYGYTF	TGTGCCAGCAGTTACTCTTCGGGACAGGAGAACGAGTATGGCTACACCTTC
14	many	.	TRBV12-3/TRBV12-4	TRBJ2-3	CASSLRELPDTQYF	TGTGCCAGCAGTTTACGGGAATTGCCAGATACGCAGTATTTT
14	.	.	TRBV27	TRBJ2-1	CASARGDSYNEQFF	TGTGCCAGCGCTCGGGGTGACTCCTACAATGAGCAGTTCTTC
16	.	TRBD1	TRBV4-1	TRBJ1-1	CASSQDQTGGWTEAFF	TGCGCCAGCAGCCAAGATCAAACAGGGGGCTGGACTGAAGCTTTCTTT
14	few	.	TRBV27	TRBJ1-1	CASSVGTENTEAFF	TGTGCCAGCAGTGTCGGGACGGAGAACACTGAAGCTTTCTTT
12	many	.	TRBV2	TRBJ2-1	CASSPNSNEQFF	TGTGCCAGCAGTCCCAATTCTAATGAGCAGTTCTTC
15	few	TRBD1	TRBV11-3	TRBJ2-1	CASSPQGADYNEQFF	TGTGCCAGCAGTCCCCAGGGGGCGGACTACAATGAGCAGTTCTTC
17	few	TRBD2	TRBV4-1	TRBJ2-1	CASSQDQAGGTYNEQFF	TGCGCCAGCAGCCAAGATCAAGCGGGGGGAACCTACAATGAGCAGTTCTTC
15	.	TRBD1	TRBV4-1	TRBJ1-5	CASSQVQGGNQPQHF	TGCGCCAGCAGCCAAGTTCAGGGGGGGAATCAGCCCCAGCATTTT
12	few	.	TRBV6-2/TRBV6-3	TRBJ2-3	CASSRQIDTQYF	TGTGCCAGCAGTCGACAGATAGATACGCAGTATTTT
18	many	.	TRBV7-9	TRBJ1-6	CASSPLLEYMGYNSPLHF	TGTGCCAGCAGCCCCTTGCTAGAGTATATGGGATATAATTCACCCCTCCACTTT